This record covers a single T cell receptor (beta chain). This clone's antigen is unknown. No much larger clone exists at a distance of one base, and base qualities are not known. Amplification of TCR beta CDR3 regions was carried out from RNA transcripts. The first round of RT-PCR for the TCR CDR3 was performed with the HTBI primer set and the Qiagen OneStep RT-PCR kit. Libraries were constructed in a second round of multiplex PCR, after which size selection and purification were performed. Sequencing of the libraries was done on an Illumina HiSeq2000 using paired-end 100 bp reads. The study's own analysis went as follows. SOAPnuke was used to process the raw data, with reads discarded if the reads contained adapters or uncalled bases, had a mean Phred below 15, or lacked an exact constant-primer or identifier match. High-quality paired reads were merged with COPE v1.2.5, and unique nucleotide sequences were defined as clonotypes. MiTCR v1.1 was used to align the clonotypes against IMGT TRBV, TRBD and TRBJ reference segments. Only V-J combinations with frequency above 0.0001, covering 99.2% of repertoires, were analysed. A TCS score was defined as the ratio between F50 (clonal expansion) and ExV (chaos), using BLOSUM62-based TCRdist between CDR3 peptides within each V-J. Welch's t-statistics and random forest reduced around 520 V-J features to 10 to 15, which were used in a naive Bayes classifier (R e1071). The public reads were reanalyzed by TCRdb: fastp trimming at Q25, MiXCR alignment, in-frame beta chains only. Rows matching on CDR3 protein sequence are summarized as one entry with the most common DNA and genes. TCRdb, rather than the study authors, made the V and J calls. The sample yields approximately 720,000 distinct CDR3 sequences; about 19% were counted once. Jointly, the top ten make up approximately 15% of the sample.

This specimen comes from a study of T cells in Graves' hyperthyroidism and ophthalmopathy (dated by TCRdb to about 2019). Looking at the study overall: Peripheral blood samples were taken at initial diagnosis, before any treatment was given. Prospective prediction of ophthalmopathy was tested in an independent validation cohort consisting of roughly 20 hyperthyroidism patients and approximately 16 patients who later progressed to ophthalmopathy. The paper describes TCR Vbeta CDR3 sequencing of roughly 130 peripheral blood samples, made up of 43 ophthalmopathy patients, roughly 75 hyperthyroidism patients and about 17 progressor patients. To identify TCR V-J signatures that set the groups apart, the researchers used a discovery cohort of about a hundred patients, made up of roughly 40 with Graves' ophthalmopathy and 57 with stable Graves' hyperthyroidism. Following sampling, methimazole starting at 30 mg daily was given to hyperthyroidism patients, and high-dose intravenous methylprednisolone was given to ophthalmopathy patients. Thyroid tissue and blood T-cell repertoires from six Graves' hyperthyroidism patients were also compared in the study. For training and testing, the 100 or so patients in the discovery cohort were randomly divided in a 7:3 ratio. General study outcomes and caveats: Sample size was not statistically predetermined, and blinding of investigators to group allocation was not performed. During validation, the model predicted progression to ophthalmopathy a median of about 6.5 months ahead of onset, with almost 71% sensitivity and 72% to 80% specificity. A 13 V-J signature model separated ophthalmopathy from stable hyperthyroidism, with around 90% sensitivity and about 81% specificity in cross-validation and 80%/75% in testing. Blood samples also contained most of the expanded thyroid clonotypes (frequency above 0.001), which suggests that blood repertoires may reflect thyroid immune responses.

The hyperthyroidism patients were between 18 and 65 years old and newly diagnosed, with a disease duration of less than 2 months. Patients with uncontrolled infections, other autoimmune diseases, pregnancy or lactation were excluded. Diagnoses were established on the basis of clinical symptoms, serum thyroxine and TRAb, thyroid ultrasound, and orbital computed tomography. Blood from progressor patients was collected at the time of first diagnosis with hyperthyroidism, before any ophthalmopathy symptoms had appeared. Ficoll-Paque density gradient centrifugation was used to isolate PBMCs from around 9.1 ml of fresh peripheral blood. Patients classed as progressors first received a Graves' hyperthyroidism diagnosis and then went on to develop ophthalmopathy during follow-up. Trizol reagent was used to extract total RNA, and RNA quality was then checked on an Agilent 2100 Bioanalyzer. V sheds 5 bases and J sheds 2 bases, leaving 15 bases between their ends. CDR1 and CDR2, per the germline V gene (reference sequence), are GTSNPN and SVGIG. CDR3 length: 14 amino acids, cysteine to phenylalanine. Of all the DNA, just the CDR3 is kept, 42 bases in frame from base 1.

The chain employs TRBV30 and TRBJ2-5, with a tentative D gene TRBD2 over 5 matching bases. What was sequenced was blood. This receptor was taken from a woman aged 45-59 years with Graves' hyperthyroidism that later progressed to Graves' ophthalmopathy. The CDR3 region has the sequence CAWAQKRMQETQYF. The nucleotide sequence is TGTGCCTGGGCCCAAAAGCGGATGCAAGAGACCCAGTACTTC.